This entry describes one T cell receptor (beta chain). No antigen is known for it. This CDR3 is built from 16 residues. CDR1 is LGHDT and CDR2 is YNNKEL in the germline V gene (reference sequence). With 4 bases removed from V and 0 bases from J, the gap between germline ends came to 10 bases. The sample belongs to a study of CD8 T cells in Susac syndrome. Blood CD8+ and CD4+ T cells underwent high-throughput TCR beta sequencing. The study, taken as a whole, reports: As the study acknowledged, the number of individuals who were part of its TCR sequencing and HLA analysis was relatively small.

RNA was extracted with the RNeasy kit, and a quantity of roughly 0.5 to 1 ug was reverse transcribed using random hexamers. Amplification of the TCR beta CDR3 was carried out by immunoSEQ multiplex PCR, which spanned a total of 54 Vbeta and 13 Jbeta segments. Each CDR3 protein gets one entry after TCRdb re-called the immunoSEQ multiplex PCR reads with MiXCR. There are 230,000 or so distinct CDR3 sequences in the sample; approximately 95% occur only once, and around 0.099% lies in the top ten. Sequencing was carried out using CD4+ T cells from PBMCs. The genes are TRBV3-1 and TRBJ2-6; D might be TRBD1 (5 bases). This TCR was recovered from a human donor with multiple sclerosis. The CDR3 protein is CASSRGAASGANVLTF. The CDR3 bases are TGTGCCAGCAGCCGTGGGGCCGCCTCTGGGGCCAACGTCCTGACTTTC.